The 26 T cell receptor beta chains below all came from one sample that was sequenced in a study of shared T cell receptors in the human thymus. The table came from immunoSEQ multiplex PCR; TCRdb's copy has only in-frame clones and leaves some out. Of roughly 710,000 clones listed, 80% to 90% are singletons. These data were also reused for a study on human thymus T cells.

Sequences were obtained from thymocytes. The receptors here all came from a girl under three years old with a congenital heart defect.

The chain is built from TRBV2 and TRBJ1-1, with D perhaps TRBD1 (6 bases). V lost 7 bases and J lost 3, with 15 bases in between. Germline values: CDR1 SNHLY, CDR2 FYNNEI. The CDR3 runs to 14 residues. CDR3 amino acids: CASTRGRTDTEAFF. Written as DNA, the CDR3 is TGTGCCAGCACGCGGGGGCGCACGGACACTGAAGCTTTCTTT.

This rearrangement joins TRBV18 to TRBJ1-2; 11 bases agree with TRBD1. V shed 0 bases, J shed 6 bases, and the junction held 3 bases outside the gene matches. The CDR3 spans 15 residues. CDR1 and CDR2 (germline): KGHSH, LQKENI. Here the CDR3 DNA reads TGTGCCAGCTCACCACCCAGGACAGGGGGCGATGGCTACACCTTC. It translates to CASSPPRTGGDGYTF.

The chain has TRBV30 and TRBJ2-1; 10 nucleotides align to TRBD1. Germline CDR1 GTSNPN, CDR2 SVGIG (reference sequence). The CDR3 runs to 18 residues. The V gene end was trimmed by 3 bases and the J gene end by 9 bases; junction bases not matched to a gene: 20. For the CDR3, the DNA is TGTGCCTGGAGGATCACCTCCCCGGGACAGGGGCTGGGTAGTGAGCAGTTCTTC. Protein sequence: CAWRITSPGQGLGSEQFF.

The chain joins TRBV7-9 to TRBJ1-6; 7 bases are a match to TRBD1. Trimming removed 5 bases from V and 0 bases from J; junction bases left unmatched: 7. CDR3 size: 17 residues. Germline assignment: CDR1 SEHNR and CDR2 FQNEAQ (reference sequence). The chain's CDR3 is CASSPSTGSSYNSPLHF. CDR3 coding DNA: TGTGCCAGCAGCCCTTCGACAGGGAGCTCCTATAATTCACCCCTCCACTTT.

The V and J genes are TRBV11-2 and TRBJ1-6; D is unclear. The CDR3 loop spans 19 amino acids. Germline V lookup: CDR1 SGHAT, CDR2 FQNNGV. V lost 1 base and J lost 2, with 18 bases in between. CDR3 protein: CASSLVSRLEVTYNSPLHF. The CDR3 DNA reads TGTGCCAGCAGCTTAGTATCCCGGCTCGAGGTCACCTATAATTCACCCCTCCACTTT.

This clone was observed once. The rearrangement joins TRBV5-4 to TRBJ1-6; no clear D. Germline lookup yields CDR1 SGHNT and CDR2 YYREEE (reference sequence). The CDR3 extends over 15 amino acids. The V and J ends lost 0 bases and 0 bases respectively, with 4 bases between them. The CDR3 DNA reads as TGTGCCAGCAGCTTGGTGAGCTCCTATAATTCACCCCTCCACTTT. Residues: CASSLVSSYNSPLHF.

This clone appeared a single time. V is TRBV28 and J is TRBJ2-7, with TRBD2 matching 8 bases. This CDR3 region has 15 residues. Germline V gene lookup returns CDR1 MDHEN and CDR2 SYDVKM. With V trimmed by 3 bases and J by 0 bases, 4 bases remained unmatched. The CDR3, as DNA: TGTGCCAGCAGTTTCACGCGGGGGGACTCCTACGAGCAGTACTTC. Encoded protein: CASSFTRGDSYEQYF.

The chain links TRBV4-1 to TRBJ2-7, with D perhaps matching TRBD2 (6 bases). The germline gives CDR1 MGHRA, CDR2 YSYEKL. With 2 bases removed from V and 3 bases from J, the gap between germline ends came to 8 bases. This CDR3 region has 13 residues. This chain's CDR3 is CASSQRRDYEQYF. CDR3 bases: TGCGCCAGCAGCCAAAGGAGGGACTACGAGCAGTACTTC.

V usage is TRBV5-1 and J usage is TRBJ1-2, with D possibly being TRBD1 (5 bases). The V and J ends lost 0 bases and 3 bases respectively, with 18 bases between them. CDR1 SGHRS and CDR2 YFSETQ come from the germline V gene. The CDR3 loop spans 17 amino acids. The CDR3 here is CASSLGKESGSHYGYTF. DNA for the CDR3: TGCGCCAGCAGCTTGGGGAAGGAATCAGGGTCCCACTATGGCTACACCTTC.

This clone appeared a few times. The J gene is TRBJ2-7, the V gene TRBV27, with 8 bases lining up with TRBD1. After removal of 5 bases from V and 2 bases from J, the junction contained 8 bases not matched to a gene. Germline V gene data show CDR1 as MNHEY and CDR2 as SMNVEV (reference sequence). The CDR3 consists of 15 residues. CDR3 DNA: TGTGCCAGCAGTCCTGGACAGGGAGCCGCCTACGAGCAGTACTTC. Protein product: CASSPGQGAAYEQYF.

This rearrangement joins TRBV7-6 to TRBJ1-4, with 7 bases identical to TRBD1. CDR3 length equals 15 residues. Trimming cost V 4 bases and J 2 bases; bases outside gene matches: 4. The V gene's germline CDR1 is SGHVS and CDR2 FNYEAQ. CDR3 amino acids: CASSSEGQTNEKLFF. As DNA, the CDR3 is TGTGCCAGCAGCTCGGAGGGACAGACTAATGAAAAACTGTTTTTT.

The rearrangement uses TRBV2 and TRBJ2-1; the D gene is possibly TRBD2 (5 bases). Germline V CDR1 and CDR2: SNHLY, FYNNEI. This CDR3 comprises 12 residues. Deletions cut 4 bases from V and 6 bases from J, with 7 bases between. The CDR3 protein is CASSGLANEQFF. In DNA form, the CDR3 reads TGTGCCAGCAGTGGGCTAGCCAATGAGCAGTTCTTC.

The V and J genes are TRBV7-9 and TRBJ2-1, with a possible D match to TRBD2 (7 bases). Between the trimmed V and J ends, which lost 3 bases and 7 bases, there was a span of 13 bases. The CDR3 has 14 residues. Germline V lookup: CDR1 SEHNR, CDR2 FQNEAQ (reference sequence). The chain's CDR3 is CASSFSGGMNEQFF. In DNA, the CDR3 is TGTGCCAGCAGCTTTTCGGGGGGCATGAATGAGCAGTTCTTC.

This chain connects TRBV5-4 to TRBJ2-1; 8 bases are shared with TRBD1. Germline V gene sequence: CDR1 SGHNT, CDR2 YYREEE (reference sequence). V shed 5 bases, J shed 3 bases, and the junction held 19 bases outside the gene matches. CDR3 length: 19 amino acids. In DNA, the CDR3 is TGTGCCAGCAGGGACTCACTTTATACGGGACAGGAGATCTACAATGAGCAGTTCTTC. This gives the protein CASRDSLYTGQEIYNEQFF.

The rearrangement joins TRBV5-4 to TRBJ2-3; tentatively, D is TRBD1 (6 bases). Trimming removed 4 bases from V and 0 bases from J, with 15 bases in between. This CDR3 has 16 residues. The germline V gene has CDR1 SGHNT and CDR2 YYREEE (reference sequence). In nucleotides, the CDR3 is TGTGCCAGCAGCGCCTACAGGGCCCGGAGCACAGATACGCAGTATTTT. This translates into CASSAYRARSTDTQYF.

The chain uses TRBV21-1 and TRBJ2-3; TRBD2 is taken as the D call from the table, unchecked against the DNA. TRBV21-1 is shown as a pseudogene. This CDR3 is 16 amino acids long. CDR3 residues: CARRLAGGRDTDTQYF. CDR3 nucleotide sequence: TGTGCCCGGAGACTAGCGGGGGGGCGGGACACAGATACGCAGTATTTT.

Concerning this clone: This CDR3 is also generated by other DNA sequences in the sample. This sequence joins TRBV6-8 and TRBJ1-6, with 8 nucleotides matching TRBD1. Germline V gene data show CDR1 as MNHGY and CDR2 as SAAAGT. V lost 11 bases to trimming and J lost 11 bases; unmatched junction nucleotides: 11. This CDR3 region has 13 residues. This chain's CDR3 is CAGRQGKPAPLHF. Here the CDR3 DNA reads TGTGCCGGAAGACAGGGGAAGCCGGCACCCCTCCACTTT.

V usage is TRBV7-9 and J usage is TRBJ1-1, with D unclear. Trimming took 6 bases from V and 8 from J, leaving 19 bases between them. CDR3 length: 14 amino acids. The germline gives CDR1 SEHNR, CDR2 FQNEAQ (reference sequence). CDR3 DNA sequence: TGTGCCAGCAGATCAGAGCCAAACGGGTTAGAAGCTTTCTTT. Encoded protein: CASRSEPNGLEAFF.

This chain uses TRBV5-1 with TRBJ1-5; TRBD1 is a possible D gene (6 bases). The V end lost 0 bases, the J end lost 2 bases, and 9 bases lay between the germline ends. CDR1 SGHRS and CDR2 YFSETQ come from the germline V gene. CDR3 size: 15 residues. CDR3 loop: CASSLETGRNQPQHF. The CDR3 DNA reads TGCGCCAGCAGCTTGGAGACAGGCCGCAATCAGCCCCAGCATTTT.

The chain uses TRBV7-2 and TRBJ1-4; 7 positions agree with TRBD1. The V gene's germline CDR1 is SGHTA and CDR2 FQGNSA. CDR3 size: 17 residues. The ends lost 8 bases at V and 2 bases at J; junction bases unmatched: 14. CDR3 DNA: TGTGCCAGCCGACGTATCAAGACAGGGAGCACTAATGAAAAACTGTTTTTT. This translates into CASRRIKTGSTNEKLFF.

The rearrangement joins TRBV30 to TRBJ1-1; 7 bases match TRBD1. The CDR3 contains 13 residues. Trimming removed 1 base from V and 6 bases from J; junction bases left unmatched: 5. Germline lookup yields CDR1 GTSNPN and CDR2 SVGIG (reference sequence). CDR3 residues: CAWSDRGRAEAFF. The CDR3 nucleotides read TGTGCCTGGAGTGACAGGGGCCGGGCTGAAGCTTTCTTT.

The rearrangement joins TRBV27 to TRBJ2-7; maybe TRBD2 (6 bases). The CDR3 has 14 amino acids. V dropped 5 bases and J dropped 4 bases, with 15 bases sitting between them. The germline gives CDR1 MNHEY, CDR2 SMNVEV (reference sequence). CDR3 loop: CASSPAGPHYEQYF. As DNA, the CDR3 is TGTGCCAGCAGTCCCGCGGGGCCCCATTACGAGCAGTACTTC.

This clone showed up just once. The chain carries TRBV6-6 and TRBJ2-7, with 8 bases matching TRBD2. CDR1 is MNHNY and CDR2 is SVGAGI in the germline V gene (reference sequence). V lost 9 bases to trimming and J lost 4 bases; unmatched junction nucleotides: 11. This CDR3 has 14 residues. In nucleotides, the CDR3 is TGTGCCAGTGCCCGATCGGGGGGGTTTTACGAGCAGTACTTC. Amino acids: CASARSGGFYEQYF.

CDR3 in DNA: TGTGCCAGCAGCCAAGGGGGACTAGTCGGAGCTTCCTACGAGCAGTACTTC. It is translated as CASSQGGLVGASYEQYF. This rearrangement joins TRBV14 to TRBJ2-7, with 8 bases aligning to TRBD2. Germline lookup yields CDR1 SGHDN and CDR2 FVKESK. V was pared by 1 base and J by 1 base, with 9 bases of the junction left unmatched. The CDR3 totals 17 residues.

The chain recombines TRBV7-2 with TRBJ2-5; 13 bases are shared with TRBD2. Per the germline V gene, CDR1 is SGHTA and CDR2 is FQGNSA. This CDR3 has 16 amino acids. V was clipped by 5 bases and J by 4 bases; unmatched bases: 7. In DNA form, the CDR3 reads TGTGCCAGCAGCGACCGAACTAGCGGGGGGGTAGAGACCCAGTACTTC. The encoded protein is CASSDRTSGGVETQYF.

In this sample, this clone turned up a few times. J is TRBJ2-7 and V is TRBV5-1; the match to TRBD2 covers 7 bases. Germline V gene lookup returns CDR1 SGHRS and CDR2 YFSETQ. The V and J ends lost 1 base and 4 bases, in that order; junction bases with no gene match: 11. CDR3 length equals 16 residues. The CDR3 spells CASSLYSGRVVYEQYF. The CDR3 coding sequence is TGCGCCAGCAGCTTGTACTCAGGGAGGGTCGTATACGAGCAGTACTTC.